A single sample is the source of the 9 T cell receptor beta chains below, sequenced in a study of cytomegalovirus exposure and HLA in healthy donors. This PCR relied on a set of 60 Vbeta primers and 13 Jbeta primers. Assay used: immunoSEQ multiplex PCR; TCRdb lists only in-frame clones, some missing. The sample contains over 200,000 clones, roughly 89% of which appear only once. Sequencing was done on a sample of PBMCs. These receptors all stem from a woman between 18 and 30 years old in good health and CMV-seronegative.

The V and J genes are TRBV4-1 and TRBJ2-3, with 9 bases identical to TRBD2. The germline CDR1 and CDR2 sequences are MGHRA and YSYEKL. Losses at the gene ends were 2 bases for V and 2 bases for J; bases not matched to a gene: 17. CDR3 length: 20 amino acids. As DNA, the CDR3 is TGCGCCAGCAGCCAAATCCCAAACATTCTAATAGCGGGGGACACAGATACGCAGTATTTT. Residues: CASSQIPNILIAGDTDTQYF.

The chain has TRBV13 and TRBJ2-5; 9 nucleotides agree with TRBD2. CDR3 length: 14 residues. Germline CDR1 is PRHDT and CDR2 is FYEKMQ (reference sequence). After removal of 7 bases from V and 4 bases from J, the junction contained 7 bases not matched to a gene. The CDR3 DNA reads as TGTGCCAGCACCCTAGCGGGGAAACGAGAGACCCAGTACTTC. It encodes CASTLAGKRETQYF.

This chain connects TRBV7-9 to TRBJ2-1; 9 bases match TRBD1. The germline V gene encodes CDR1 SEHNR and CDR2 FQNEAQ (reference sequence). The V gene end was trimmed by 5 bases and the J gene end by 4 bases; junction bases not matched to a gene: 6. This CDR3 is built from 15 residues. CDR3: CASSAQGASYNEQFF. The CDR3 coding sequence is TGTGCCAGCAGCGCACAGGGGGCGTCGTACAATGAGCAGTTCTTC. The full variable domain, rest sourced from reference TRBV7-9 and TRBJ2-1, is DTGVSQNPRHKITKRGQNVTFRCDPISEHNRLYWYRQTLGQGPEFLTYFQNEAQLEKSRLLSDRFSAERPKGSFSTLEIQRTEQGDSAMYLCASSAQGASYNEQFFGPGTRLTVL.

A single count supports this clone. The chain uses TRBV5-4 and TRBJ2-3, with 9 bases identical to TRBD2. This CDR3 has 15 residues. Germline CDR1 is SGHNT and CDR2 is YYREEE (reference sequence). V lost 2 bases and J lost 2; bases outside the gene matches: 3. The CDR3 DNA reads TGTGCCAGCAGCTTCCAGCGGGGGGACACAGATACGCAGTATTTT. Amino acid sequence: CASSFQRGDTDTQYF.

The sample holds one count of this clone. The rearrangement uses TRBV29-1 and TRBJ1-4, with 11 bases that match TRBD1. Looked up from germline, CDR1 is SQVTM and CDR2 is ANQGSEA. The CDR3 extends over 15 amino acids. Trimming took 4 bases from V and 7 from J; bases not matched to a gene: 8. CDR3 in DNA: TGCAGCGTTGTTGCACCGGACAGGGGGCGTGAAAAACTGTTTTTT. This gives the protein CSVVAPDRGREKLFF.

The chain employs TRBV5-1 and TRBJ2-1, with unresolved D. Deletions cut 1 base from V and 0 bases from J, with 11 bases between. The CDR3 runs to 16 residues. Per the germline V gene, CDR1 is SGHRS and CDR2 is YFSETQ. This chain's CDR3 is CASSLTAANSYNEQFF. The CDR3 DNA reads TGCGCCAGCAGCTTGACAGCTGCTAACTCCTACAATGAGCAGTTCTTC.

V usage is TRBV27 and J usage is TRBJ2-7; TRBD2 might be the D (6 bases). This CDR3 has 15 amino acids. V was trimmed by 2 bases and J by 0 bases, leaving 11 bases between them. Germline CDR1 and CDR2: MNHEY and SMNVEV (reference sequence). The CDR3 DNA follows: TGTGCCAGCAGTTTACGGCGGGGATTCTCCTACGAGCAGTACTTC. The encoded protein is CASSLRRGFSYEQYF.

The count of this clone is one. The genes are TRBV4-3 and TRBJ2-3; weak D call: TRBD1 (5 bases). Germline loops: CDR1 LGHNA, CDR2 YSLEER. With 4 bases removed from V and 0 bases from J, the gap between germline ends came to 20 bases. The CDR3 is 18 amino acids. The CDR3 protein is CASSLLKMRQGSTDTQYF. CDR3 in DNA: TGCGCCAGCAGCCTCTTAAAAATGCGGCAGGGCAGCACAGATACGCAGTATTTT.

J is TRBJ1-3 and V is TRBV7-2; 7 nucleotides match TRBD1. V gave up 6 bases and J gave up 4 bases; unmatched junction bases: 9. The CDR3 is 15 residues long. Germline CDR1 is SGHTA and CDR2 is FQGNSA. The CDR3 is CASRSDRAYGNTIYF. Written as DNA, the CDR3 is TGTGCCAGCAGATCTGACAGGGCTTACGGAAACACCATATATTTT.